Following are 19 T cell receptor beta chains from one sample sequenced in a study of cytomegalovirus exposure and HLA in healthy donors. 60 Vbeta and 13 Jbeta primers were used in PCR. The repertoire was sequenced with immunoSEQ multiplex PCR; TCRdb's copy has only in-frame clones and lacks some. The table records 120,000 or so clones, 70% to 85% of them present only once. Sample: PBMCs. All receptors derive from a woman aged 50 to 65 in good health and CMV-seropositive.

This sequence joins TRBV9 and TRBJ1-1; 11 bases are shared with TRBD1. CDR3 length equals 17 residues. The junction had 8 bases not matched to a gene; V was cut back by 1 base and J by 3 bases. Germline values: CDR1 SGDLS, CDR2 YYNGEE. The CDR3 DNA reads as TGTGCCAGCAGCGTATCGGGACAGGGGGAGTTCTACACTGAAGCTTTCTTT. It encodes CASSVSGQGEFYTEAFF.

The chain has TRBV10-3 and TRBJ2-1; TRBD1 matches 7 bases. The CDR3 is 15 residues long. CDR1 is ENHRY and CDR2 is SYGVKD in the germline V gene. V gave up 1 base and J gave up 5 bases; unmatched junction bases: 5. CDR3 sequence (DNA): TGTGCCATCAGTGAGTTTGAGGGGGCGAACAATGAGCAGTTCTTC. Translated, it gives CAISEFEGANNEQFF.

V and J are TRBV12-5 and TRBJ1-1; the D is unclear. Germline V gene data show CDR1 as LGHNT and CDR2 as FRNRAP. Trimming removed 6 bases from V and 1 base from J, with 6 bases in between. This CDR3 is built from 12 residues. CDR3 protein: CASGPGNTEAFF. CDR3 nucleotide sequence: TGTGCTAGTGGGCCAGGGAACACTGAAGCTTTCTTT.

With regard to this clone: Additional DNA sequences in this sample encode the identical CDR3. This chain links TRBV6-5 with TRBJ1-1, with unresolved D. V lost 4 bases to trimming and J lost 1 base, with 10 bases between them. Germline V gene lookup returns CDR1 MNHEY and CDR2 SVGAGI. This CDR3 is built from 14 residues. Written as DNA, the CDR3 is TGTGCCAGCAGTTCCCCAGCGGCGAACACTGAAGCTTTCTTT. Translated, it gives CASSSPAANTEAFF.

CDR3 region: CASSRRQGDGTEAFF. CDR3 coding DNA: TGTGCCAGCAGCCGACGACAGGGGGACGGCACTGAAGCTTTCTTT. The gene calls are TRBV11-2 and TRBJ1-1; 9 nucleotides agree with TRBD1. Trimming at V came to 5 bases and at J to 4 bases, leaving 8 bases not matched to a gene. CDR3 length: 15 residues. Germline-derived CDR1 and CDR2 are SGHAT and FQNNGV. Based on the CDR3 plus reference TRBV11-2 and TRBJ1-1, the full variable domain is EAGVAQSPRYKIIEKRQSVAFWCNPISGHATLYWYQQILGQGPKLLIQFQNNGVVDDSQLPKDRFSAERLKGVDSTLKIQPAKLEDSAVYLCASSRRQGDGTEAFFGQGTRLTVV.

The V and J genes are TRBV2 and TRBJ2-7, with 10 positions matching TRBD1. Germline V gene lookup returns CDR1 SNHLY and CDR2 FYNNEI. J gave up 5 bases and V 11 bases, and 9 bases lay outside the gene matches. The CDR3 sequence is 13 residues long. CDR3 DNA sequence: TGTGCCTCTAAGGGGACAGGGGAAAACGAGCAGTACTTC. The encoded protein is CASKGTGENEQYF.

The genes are TRBV29-1 and TRBJ2-5, with D perhaps matching TRBD1 (6 bases). The germline CDR1 and CDR2 sequences are SQVTM and ANQGSEA. This CDR3 has 16 residues. Trimming took off 3 bases at V and 5 bases at J, with 22 bases between the two ends. The CDR3 DNA follows: TGCAGCGTTGATCGACAGGAGGCACTGGATCGGGAGACCCAGTACTTC. It codes for CSVDRQEALDRETQYF.

This chain uses TRBV5-1 with TRBJ2-7; 9 bases agree with TRBD1. CDR1 is SGHRS, CDR2 YFSETQ, per germline. CDR3 length: 14 amino acids. V gave up 0 bases and J gave up 4 bases; unmatched junction bases: 2. This chain's CDR3 is CASSLGDRVYEQYF. The CDR3 nucleotides are TGCGCCAGCAGCTTGGGGGACAGGGTTTACGAGCAGTACTTC.

This sequence joins TRBV5-1 and TRBJ2-1, with 11 nucleotides matching TRBD2. CDR1 and CDR2 (germline): SGHRS, YFSETQ. J lost 8 bases, V lost 6 bases, and 7 bases had no gene match. This CDR3 contains 14 residues. The CDR3 DNA sequence: TGCGCCAGCACACTAGCGGGGGTTGACGATGAGCAGTTCTTC. Protein sequence: CASTLAGVDDEQFF.

The J gene is TRBJ2-1, the V gene TRBV27; D not resolved. Looked up from germline, CDR1 is MNHEY and CDR2 is SMNVEV (reference sequence). The length of the CDR3 is 17 residues. Trimming took 2 bases from V and 5 from J, leaving 19 bases between them. CDR3 protein: CASSLRQGPGFDNEQFF. The CDR3 region has the DNA TGTGCCAGCAGTTTAAGACAAGGCCCCGGCTTTGACAATGAGCAGTTCTTC.

The chain combines TRBV7-9 with TRBJ1-2; TRBD1 matches 8 bases. V was clipped by 5 bases and J by 8 bases; unmatched bases: 4. CDR1 is SEHNR and CDR2 is FQNEAQ in the germline V gene (reference sequence). The CDR3 length is 12 residues. CDR3 in DNA: TGTGCCAGCAGCATGGACAGGGAAGGCTACACCTTC. Translated, it gives CASSMDREGYTF.

The J gene is TRBJ2-7, the V gene TRBV2; a weak D match, TRBD1 (6 bases). This CDR3 is built from 13 residues. Trimming stripped 1 base from V and 5 bases from J, with 9 bases between. Looked up from germline, CDR1 is SNHLY and CDR2 is FYNNEI. Written as DNA, the CDR3 is TGTGCCAGCAGTGAAGGGGGGCCAGACGAGCAGTACTTC. Translation: CASSEGGPDEQYF.

The genes are TRBV5-4 and TRBJ1-5, with unresolved D. V lost 0 bases to trimming and J lost 7 bases, with 11 bases between them. This CDR3 has 14 residues. From germline, CDR1 is SGHNT and CDR2 YYREEE (reference sequence). The CDR3 loop is CASSLDAQEQPQHF. The CDR3 nucleotides are TGTGCCAGCAGCTTGGACGCCCAAGAGCAGCCCCAGCATTTT.

V is TRBV6-1 and J is TRBJ1-2; D unclear. The V end lost 0 bases, the J end lost 4 bases, and 12 bases lay between the germline ends. Germline CDR1 reads MNHNS; CDR2 reads SASEGT. The CDR3 length is 15 residues. The CDR3 protein is CASSEAPRGGYGYTF. The DNA for the CDR3 is TGTGCCAGCAGTGAAGCCCCCCGGGGAGGCTATGGCTACACCTTC.

This chain connects TRBV27 to TRBJ1-1, with TRBD1 as a possible D gene (6 bases). The CDR3 extends over 15 amino acids. V gave up 2 bases and J gave up 3 bases, with 13 bases separating them. CDR1 is MNHEY, CDR2 SMNVEV, per germline (reference sequence). The CDR3 loop reads CASSLRGAGDTEAFF. The CDR3 region has the DNA TGTGCCAGCAGTTTACGGGGGGCAGGGGACACTGAAGCTTTCTTT.

This sequence joins TRBV4-1 and TRBJ1-1, with 7 bases fitting TRBD1. Germline loops: CDR1 MGHRA, CDR2 YSYEKL. CDR3 length equals 13 residues. Trimming took 5 bases from V and 5 from J; bases not matched to a gene: 5. CDR3 nucleotides: TGCGCCAGCAGCAGGGGGCCGGGGACTGAAGCTTTCTTT. This codes for CASSRGPGTEAFF.

The CDR3, as DNA: TGCGCCAGCAGTAGACAGGGTGCCACTGAAGCTTTCTTT. This translates into CASSRQGATEAFF. The genes are TRBV10-1 and TRBJ1-1, with TRBD1 matching over 7 bases. With 5 bases clipped from V and 4 bases from J, the junction kept 4 bases outside the gene matches. Germline CDR1 reads WNHNN; CDR2 reads SYGVQD (reference sequence). The CDR3 is 13 amino acids.

In this sample, this clone turned up a few times. The chain links TRBV30 to TRBJ2-2, with 8 bases lining up with TRBD2. CDR3 size: 16 residues. Losses at the gene ends were 1 base for V and 2 bases for J; bases not matched to a gene: 6. Per the germline V gene, CDR1 is GTSNPN and CDR2 is SVGIG (reference sequence). The CDR3 DNA is TGTGCCTGGAGTGCCCCCGGGGGGGGTAACACCGGGGAGCTGTTTTTT. It codes for CAWSAPGGGNTGELFF.

The chain joins TRBV2 to TRBJ2-1; 14 bases match TRBD2. Germline V gene lookup returns CDR1 SNHLY and CDR2 FYNNEI. Trimming took 11 bases from V and 8 from J; bases not matched to a gene: 11. CDR3 length equals 15 residues. The CDR3 spells CASRVGLAGAHEQFF. As DNA, the CDR3 is TGTGCCTCCCGAGTGGGACTAGCGGGAGCCCATGAGCAGTTCTTC.